Each of the 7 T cell receptor beta chains below was sequenced from the same sample in a study of blood T cell repertoires in COVID-19 (dated by TCRdb to about 2020). Receptor libraries were prepared by the immunoSEQ multiplex PCR assay. TCRdb mirrors the immuneACCESS table, restricted to in-frame sequences. Some clones are absent from its copies; in checked studies, under half trace to an unresolved V gene, and the reason for the others is unknown. The sample yields about 110,000 clones; 65% to 90% were counted once. The top ten clonotypes cover 30% to 45% of the sample. Specimen: peripheral blood. Receptors were obtained from an elderly man with acute or convalescent COVID-19.

The rearrangement joins TRBV18 to TRBJ1-2, with D unclear. The CDR3 extends over 14 amino acids. Trimming stripped 2 bases from V and 5 bases from J, with 12 bases between. Germline values: CDR1 KGHSH, CDR2 LQKENI. The CDR3 DNA reads TGTGCCAGCTCACCAGTTGAGGGCCGGTATGGCTACACCTTC. Amino acids: CASSPVEGRYGYTF. Full variable domain (rest looked up from reference TRBV18 and TRBJ1-2): NAGVMQNPRHLVRRRGQEARLRCSPMKGHSHVYWYRQLPEEGLKFMVYLQKENIIDESGMPKERFSAEFPKEGPSILRIQQVVRGDSAAYFCASSPVEGRYGYTFGSGTRLTVV.

The chain couples TRBV3-1 (or the pseudogene TRBV3-2) to TRBJ1-2, with D perhaps matching TRBD1 (5 bases). Trimming cost V 0 bases and J 5 bases, with 10 bases left between them. Germline assignment: CDR1 LGHDT and CDR2 YNNKEL (reference sequence). The CDR3 extends over 14 amino acids. The CDR3 DNA follows: TGTGCCAGCAGCCAAGATTACGGGGGGTATGGCTACACCTTC. It yields the protein CASSQDYGGYGYTF.

In its sample, this clone was seen a few times. V usage is TRBV29-1 and J usage is TRBJ2-6; a weak D match, TRBD1 (6 bases). Germline values: CDR1 SQVTM, CDR2 ANQGSEA. The CDR3 sequence is 16 residues long. V dropped 5 bases and J dropped 0 bases, with 14 bases sitting between them. CDR3 sequence (DNA): TGCAGCGTTAAACAGGGACCAAGCTCTGGGGCCAACGTCCTGACTTTC. Amino acids: CSVKQGPSSGANVLTF.

The V call is TRBV30, the J call TRBJ2-1, with 11 nucleotides matching TRBD2. The CDR3 consists of 16 residues. Germline trimming cut 2 bases from V and 3 bases from J; bases unmatched to any gene: 6. The germline V gene has CDR1 GTSNPN and CDR2 SVGIG (reference sequence). CDR3 protein: CAWSPPGLADYNEQFF. The CDR3 nucleotides are TGTGCCTGGAGTCCCCCGGGACTAGCGGACTACAATGAGCAGTTCTTC.

The V gene is TRBV10-3, the J gene TRBJ1-2, with unresolved D. Germline CDR1 is ENHRY and CDR2 is SYGVKD. Trimming removed 3 bases from V and 1 base from J, with 6 bases in between. The length of the CDR3 is 13 residues. CDR3 coding DNA: TGTGCCATCAGTGACGGTCTTAACTATGGCTACACCTTC. This codes for CAISDGLNYGYTF.

The CDR3 sequence: CASSQGGRNTGELFF. CDR3 sequence (DNA): TGTGCCAGCAGCCAGGGTGGTAGAAACACCGGGGAGCTGTTTTTT. V is TRBV28 and J is TRBJ2-2, with D possibly TRBD1 on 5 matching bases. Trimming cost V 6 bases and J 2 bases, with 13 bases left between them. The CDR3 is 15 amino acids. CDR1 and CDR2 from the germline V gene are MDHEN and SYDVKM. Variable domain in full (rest from reference TRBV28 and TRBJ2-2): DVKVTQSSRYLVKRTGEKVFLECVQDMDHENMFWYRQDPGLGLRLIYFSYDVKMKEKGDIPEGYSVSREKKERFSLILESASTNQTSMYLCASSQGGRNTGELFFGEGSRLTVL.

This sequence joins TRBV6-5 and TRBJ1-5, with D perhaps matching TRBD1 (6 bases). The CDR3 loop spans 15 amino acids. From germline, CDR1 is MNHEY and CDR2 SVGAGI. Trimming took off 4 bases at V and 0 bases at J, with 10 bases between the two ends. The CDR3 loop reads CASSSRQVSNQPQHF. The CDR3 nucleotides read TGTGCCAGCAGTTCAAGACAGGTTAGCAATCAGCCCCAGCATTTT.